The 26 T cell receptor beta chains below all came from one sample that was sequenced in a study of T cells in Graves' hyperthyroidism and ophthalmopathy (dated by TCRdb to the late 2010s). Library prep was done by multiplex PCR. Instrument on record: Illumina HiSeq 2000. The TCR beta CDR3 regions were amplified from the RNA transcripts. A first-round RT-PCR of the TCR CDR3 used the HTBI primer set with the Qiagen OneStep RT-PCR kit. Clones were called with MiXCR by TCRdb after fastp trimmed the public reads at Q25, and only in-frame beta chains were retained. Rows are unified per CDR3 protein, each entry keeping the most common DNA and genes. This sample is represented by hundreds of thousands of distinct CDR3 sequences; about 15% of them were singletons. The top ten constitute roughly 4.3% of the sample. Sequencing was done on a sample of blood. The receptors were gathered from a woman aged 40-49 years with Graves' ophthalmopathy.

In its sample, this clonotype was seen once. The chain employs TRBV7-2 and TRBJ1-5; D might be TRBD1 (6 bases). Germline V gene sequence: CDR1 SGHTA, CDR2 FQGNSA. The length of the CDR3 is 13 residues. V was trimmed by 5 bases and J by 7 bases, leaving 12 bases between them. CDR3 protein: CASSLGGWQPQHF. The DNA of the CDR3 is TGTGCCAGCAGCCTAGGGGGTTGGCAGCCCCAGCATTTT.

This clonotype has at least ten counts. The rearrangement joins TRBV18 to TRBJ2-5; D not resolved. Trimming removed 3 bases at V and 1 base at J, with 9 bases between. The germline gives CDR1 KGHSH, CDR2 LQKENI. The length of the CDR3 is 14 residues. The CDR3 sequence is CASSPYVSQETQYF. The DNA for the CDR3 is TGTGCCAGCTCACCCTACGTAAGCCAAGAGACCCAGTACTTC.

This clonotype was observed at least ten times. CDR3 protein: CASRYPSSRTGELFF. DNA of the CDR3: TGTGCCAGCCGATACCCCTCATCCAGGACCGGGGAGCTGTTTTTT. V and J are TRBV28 and TRBJ2-2, with unresolved D. CDR1 and CDR2 (germline): MDHEN, SYDVKM. The CDR3 spans 15 residues. The ends were cut back, 8 bases at V and 5 bases at J, with 18 bases in the middle.

This clonotype was observed at least ten times. The chain combines TRBV11-2 with TRBJ1-1, with 8 positions matching TRBD1. With V trimmed by 0 bases and J by 6 bases, 6 bases remained unmatched. Germline values: CDR1 SGHAT, CDR2 FQNNGV. This CDR3 region has 15 residues. For the CDR3, the DNA is TGTGCCAGCAGCTTAGAATCGACAGGGGCCGCTGAAGCTTTCTTT. It is translated as CASSLESTGAAEAFF.

This clonotype showed up many times. The gene calls are TRBV12-3 or TRBV12-4 and TRBJ2-7, with a tentative D call TRBD1 (6 bases). The CDR3 is 13 residues long. The V end lost 6 bases, the J end lost 3 bases, and 12 bases lay between the germline ends. CDR3 sequence: CASRPGQFYEQYF. For the CDR3, the DNA is TGTGCCAGCAGGCCCGGACAGTTCTACGAGCAGTACTTC.

This clonotype was picked up many times. V is TRBV20-1 and J is TRBJ2-7; TRBD2 matches at 12 bases. Unmatched junction bases numbered 7, after V lost 6 bases and J lost 4 bases. The CDR3 runs 14 residues. Germline V gene lookup returns CDR1 DFQATT and CDR2 SNEGSKA (reference sequence). CDR3 amino acids: CSADRTSGRYEQYF. CDR3 DNA sequence: TGCAGTGCGGACAGAACTAGCGGGAGGTACGAGCAGTACTTC.

This clonotype was picked up a small number of times. J is TRBJ2-5 and V is TRBV4-1; 7 nucleotides match TRBD1. Trimming cost V 1 base and J 1 base; bases outside gene matches: 6. This CDR3 spans 16 amino acids. Germline CDR1 reads MGHRA; CDR2 reads YSYEKL. DNA of the CDR3: TGCGCCAGCAGCCAAGGGGGGACAGTCTTCCAAGAGACCCAGTACTTC. Protein sequence: CASSQGGTVFQETQYF.

A single count supports this clonotype. The chain couples TRBV6-5 to TRBJ2-7, with 9 bases matching TRBD2. V lost 2 bases to trimming and J lost 6 bases; unmatched junction nucleotides: 8. CDR3 length equals 15 residues. Germline CDR1 is MNHEY and CDR2 is SVGAGI. DNA for the CDR3: TGTGCCAGCAGTTACATGGCGGGGGGGTACCCCGAGCAGTACTTC. This sequence encodes CASSYMAGGYPEQYF.

This clonotype was counted at least ten times. V and J are TRBV7-3 and TRBJ1-1; a possible D gene is TRBD1 (5 bases). Trimming took 5 bases from V and 1 from J, leaving 17 bases between them. CDR1 SGHTA and CDR2 FQGTGA come from the germline V gene. This CDR3 is built from 16 residues. Here the CDR3 reads CASSPGRGMGNTEAFF. CDR3 bases: TGTGCCAGCAGCCCAGGGCGGGGGATGGGGAACACTGAAGCTTTCTTT.

The CDR3 region has the DNA TGTGCCAGCAGTGATTGGGGACAGGGCAGCGAGCAGTACTTC. Translation: CASSDWGQGSEQYF. The chain couples TRBV25-1 to TRBJ2-7; 9 bases align to TRBD1. CDR1 MGHDK and CDR2 SYGVNS come from the germline V gene. The CDR3 has 14 amino acids. V dropped 3 bases and J dropped 6; count of bases not matched to a gene: 6.

J is TRBJ1-2 and V is TRBV28; D is possibly TRBD1 (5 bases). CDR3 length: 14 residues. Germline values: CDR1 MDHEN, CDR2 SYDVKM. V lost 3 bases, J lost 5 bases, and 13 bases lay in between. CDR3 in DNA: TGTGCCAGCAGTTTGAGAGGGGTTGGGTATGGCTACACCTTC. Protein sequence: CASSLRGVGYGYTF.

A remark on this clonotype: At one of its ends the junction is not consistent with the germline gene, which may arise from a read error. This chain links TRBV18 with TRBJ1-2, with D unclear. This CDR3 comprises 12 residues. Germline CDR1 KGHSH, CDR2 LQKENI. This CDR3 is CVSSSGYEGYTF. CDR3 DNA: TGTGTCAGCTCATCGGGATACGAGGGCTACACCTTC.

This clonotype showed up just a few times. V gene TRBV5-1 combines with J gene TRBJ2-7; 9 positions agree with TRBD1. The CDR3 length is 12 residues. The germline gives CDR1 SGHRS, CDR2 YFSETQ. V shed 7 bases and J 5 bases; nucleotides not matched to a gene: 4. The CDR3 reads CASGTGSNEQYF. As DNA, the CDR3 is TGCGCCAGCGGGACAGGGTCAAACGAGCAGTACTTC. The whole variable domain, filled in from reference TRBV5-1 and TRBJ2-7, reads KAGVTQTPRYLIKTRGQQVTLSCSPISGHRSVSWYQQTPGQGLQFLFEYFSETQRNKGNFPGRFSGRQFSNSRSEMNVSTLELGDSALYLCASGTGSNEQYFGPGTRLTVT.

The chain recombines TRBV20-1 with TRBJ1-2; 11 bases line up with TRBD1. Germline CDR1 and CDR2: DFQATT and SNEGSKA (reference sequence). V shed 3 bases and J 8 bases; nucleotides not matched to a gene: 5. The CDR3 runs 13 residues. This chain's CDR3 is CSARWTGGSGYTF. DNA for the CDR3: TGCAGTGCTAGGTGGACAGGGGGCTCCGGCTACACCTTC.

This clonotype was recorded at least ten times. An end of the junction differs from the germline gene, which may be a read error. The genes are TRBV28 and TRBJ1-1, with D possibly being TRBD1 (6 bases). The CDR3 is 14 amino acids. CDR1 is MDHEN and CDR2 is SYDVKM in the germline V gene. The CDR3 DNA reads as TGTGCCAGCAGCTTGACAGGTCGGAACGCTGAAGCTTTCTTT. This gives the protein CASSLTGRNAEAFF.

The sample holds many counts of this clonotype. V and J are TRBV18 and TRBJ2-7; TRBD1 is a possible D gene (6 bases). V was shortened by 3 bases and J by 9 bases, with 18 bases between the two germline ends. The germline CDR1 and CDR2 sequences are KGHSH and LQKENI. This CDR3 has 14 residues. CDR3 residues: CASSPSSTQTGQYF. The CDR3 DNA reads as TGTGCCAGCTCACCGTCCTCCACCCAGACAGGGCAGTACTTC. Full variable domain (outside the CDR3, taken from reference TRBV18 and TRBJ2-7): NAGVMQNPRHLVRRRGQEARLRCSPMKGHSHVYWYRQLPEEGLKFMVYLQKENIIDESGMPKERFSAEFPKEGPSILRIQQVVRGDSAAYFCASSPSSTQTGQYFGPGTRLTVT.

The chain recombines TRBV6-1 with TRBJ2-1, with a weak D call TRBD2 (5 bases). V was cut by 8 bases and J by 0 bases, with 20 bases left in between. From germline, CDR1 is MNHNS and CDR2 SASEGT. CDR3 size: 17 residues. CDR3 coding DNA: TGTGCCAGCGAAGAAGAGGGCCCCTATAGCTCCTACAATGAGCAGTTCTTC. It specifies CASEEEGPYSSYNEQFF.

The V and J genes are TRBV28 and TRBJ1-2; 12 bases map to TRBD1. From germline, CDR1 is MDHEN and CDR2 SYDVKM. The CDR3 runs to 15 residues. J gave up 3 bases and V 6 bases, and 5 bases lay outside the gene matches. The CDR3 coding sequence is TGTGCCAGCAGGGACGGGACAGGGGGCGACTATGGCTACACCTTC. Amino acid sequence: CASRDGTGGDYGYTF.

The sample holds many counts of this clonotype. This rearrangement joins TRBV20-1 to TRBJ1-1; D is unclear. V gave up 0 bases and J gave up 4 bases, with 15 bases separating them. Germline-derived CDR1 and CDR2 are DFQATT and SNEGSKA (reference sequence). CDR3 size: 15 residues. The CDR3 loop reads CSARDHAGRGTEAFF. The DNA of the CDR3 is TGCAGTGCTAGAGATCATGCGGGTCGGGGCACTGAAGCTTTCTTT.

In this sample, this clonotype turned up many times. The chain carries TRBV27 and TRBJ2-2; TRBD1 matches 7 bases. The V segment lost 5 bases and the J segment 6 bases; nucleotides outside the gene matches: 6. CDR1 is MNHEY and CDR2 is SMNVEV in the germline V gene (reference sequence). This CDR3 contains 14 residues. Written as DNA, the CDR3 is TGTGCCAGCAGTCCAGGGACAGTCTCCGGGGAGCTGTTTTTT. It codes for CASSPGTVSGELFF.

This clonotype was counted at least ten times. This rearrangement joins TRBV28 to TRBJ2-6; no clear D. V lost 6 bases, J lost 1 base, and 10 bases lay in between. Germline V gene data show CDR1 as MDHEN and CDR2 as SYDVKM. The CDR3 covers 15 residues. This chain's CDR3 is CASSPVPSGANVLTF. CDR3 bases: TGTGCCAGCAGCCCCGTCCCTTCTGGGGCCAACGTCCTGACTTTC.

This clonotype was counted many times. The chain is built from TRBV6-1 and TRBJ1-1; D remains ambiguous. The CDR3 is 15 residues long. Trimming pared 5 bases from V and 2 bases from J, leaving 15 bases between. Germline CDR1 and CDR2: MNHNS and SASEGT. The CDR3 DNA follows: TGTGCCAGCAGTAAACAACTAGCGCTAAACACTGAAGCTTTCTTT. It encodes CASSKQLALNTEAFF.

This clonotype was counted ten times or more. The chain recombines TRBV6-2 or TRBV6-3 with TRBJ2-6; D possibly uses TRBD1 or TRBD2 (5 bases each). The CDR3 extends over 15 amino acids. The V gene lost 4 bases and the J gene lost 2 bases, with 9 bases spanning the gap. Per the germline V gene, CDR1 is MNHEY and CDR2 is SVGEGT. The CDR3 DNA follows: TGTGCCAGCAGTTCGAGGGGTCCTGGGGCCAACGTCCTGACTTTC. Residues: CASSSRGPGANVLTF.

This clonotype has at least ten counts. J is TRBJ1-2 and V is TRBV29-1; the D is unclear. This CDR3 has 12 amino acids. V was cut by 5 bases and J by 5 bases, with 12 bases left in between. The germline gives CDR1 SQVTM, CDR2 ANQGSEA. The CDR3: CSVWGGRYGYTF. CDR3 nucleotide sequence: TGCAGCGTTTGGGGAGGGCGGTATGGCTACACCTTC.

The table lists this clonotype with a count of one. This chain joins TRBV11-2 and TRBJ2-4; 8 bases are a match to TRBD1. This CDR3 region has 17 residues. Losses at the gene ends were 4 bases for V and 6 bases for J; bases not matched to a gene: 14. The germline gives CDR1 SGHAT, CDR2 FQNNGV. CDR3 sequence (DNA): TGTGCCAGCAGCTCCCGTTGGCCCGGACAGGGTCCAAACATTCAGTACTTC. Residues: CASSSRWPGQGPNIQYF.

This clonotype was seen at least ten times. This chain connects TRBV28 to TRBJ1-3; no reliable D call. The CDR3 loop spans 17 amino acids. The germline gives CDR1 MDHEN, CDR2 SYDVKM. The V end was cut by 5 bases, the J end by 1 base, with 18 bases between. CDR3 residues: CASSTPLGNPSGNTIYF. The CDR3 DNA follows: TGTGCCAGCAGTACACCGTTGGGAAACCCATCTGGAAACACCATATATTTT.